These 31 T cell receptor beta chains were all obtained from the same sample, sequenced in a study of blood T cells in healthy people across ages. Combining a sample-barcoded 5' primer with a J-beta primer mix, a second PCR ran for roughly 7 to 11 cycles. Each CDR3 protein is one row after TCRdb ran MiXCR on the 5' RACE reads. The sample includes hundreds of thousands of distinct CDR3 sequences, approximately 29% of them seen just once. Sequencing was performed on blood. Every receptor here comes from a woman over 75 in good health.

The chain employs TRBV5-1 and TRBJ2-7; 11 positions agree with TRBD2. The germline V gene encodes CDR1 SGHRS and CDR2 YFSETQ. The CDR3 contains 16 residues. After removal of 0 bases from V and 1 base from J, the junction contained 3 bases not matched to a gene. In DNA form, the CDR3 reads TGCGCCAGCAGCTTGGAACCTAGCGGGGGGTCCTACGAGCAGTACTTC. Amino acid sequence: CASSLEPSGGSYEQYF.

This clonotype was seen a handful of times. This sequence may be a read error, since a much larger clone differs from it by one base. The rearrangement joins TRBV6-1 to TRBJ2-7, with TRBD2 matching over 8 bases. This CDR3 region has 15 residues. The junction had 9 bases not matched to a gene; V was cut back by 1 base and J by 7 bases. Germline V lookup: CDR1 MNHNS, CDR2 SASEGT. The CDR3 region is CASSEELAVVDEQYF. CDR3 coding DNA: TGTGCCAGCAGTGAAGAACTAGCGGTGGTTGATGAGCAGTACTTC.

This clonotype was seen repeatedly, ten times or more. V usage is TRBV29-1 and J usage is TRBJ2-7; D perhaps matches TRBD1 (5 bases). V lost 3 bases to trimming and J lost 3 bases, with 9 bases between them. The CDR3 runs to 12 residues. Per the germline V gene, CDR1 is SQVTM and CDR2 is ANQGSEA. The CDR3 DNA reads TGCAGCGTTGAGGGGCTTAGCTACGAGCAGTACTTC. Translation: CSVEGLSYEQYF.

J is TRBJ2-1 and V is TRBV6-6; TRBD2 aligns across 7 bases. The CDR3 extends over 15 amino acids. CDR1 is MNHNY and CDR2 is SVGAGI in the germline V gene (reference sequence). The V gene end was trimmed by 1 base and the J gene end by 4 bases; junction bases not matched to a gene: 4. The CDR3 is CASSYWAGEYNEQFF. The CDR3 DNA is TGTGCCAGCAGTTACTGGGCGGGGGAATACAATGAGCAGTTCTTC.

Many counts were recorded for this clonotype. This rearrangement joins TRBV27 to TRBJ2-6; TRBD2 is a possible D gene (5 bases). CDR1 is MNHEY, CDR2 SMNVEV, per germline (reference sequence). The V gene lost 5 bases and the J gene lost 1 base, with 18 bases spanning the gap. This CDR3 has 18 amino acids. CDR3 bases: TGTGCCAGCAGTCTTCGCTCGGGGAGTTCTTCTGGGGCCAACGTCCTGACTTTC. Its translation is CASSLRSGSSSGANVLTF.

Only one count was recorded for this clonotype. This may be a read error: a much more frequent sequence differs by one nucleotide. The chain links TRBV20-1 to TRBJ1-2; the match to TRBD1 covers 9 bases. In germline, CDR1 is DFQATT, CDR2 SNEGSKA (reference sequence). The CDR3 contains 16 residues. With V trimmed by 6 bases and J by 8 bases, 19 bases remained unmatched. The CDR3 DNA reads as TGCAGTGCCCCGCGCCCTGGACAGGGGCGAACGGGCGGCTACACCTTC. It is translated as CSAPRPGQGRTGGYTF.

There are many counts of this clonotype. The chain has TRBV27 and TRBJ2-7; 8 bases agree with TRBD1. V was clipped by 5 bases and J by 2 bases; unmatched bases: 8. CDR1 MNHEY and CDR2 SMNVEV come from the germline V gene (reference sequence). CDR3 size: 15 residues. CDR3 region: CASSQQPGQAYEQYF. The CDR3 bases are TGTGCCAGCAGTCAGCAACCGGGACAGGCCTACGAGCAGTACTTC.

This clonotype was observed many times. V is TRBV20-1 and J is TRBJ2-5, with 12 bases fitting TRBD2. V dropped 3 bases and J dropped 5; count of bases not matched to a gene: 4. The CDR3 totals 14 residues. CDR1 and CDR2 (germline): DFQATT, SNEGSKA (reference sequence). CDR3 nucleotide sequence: TGCAGTGCTAGTGGGACTAGCGGGTGGGAGACCCAGTACTTC. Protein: CSASGTSGWETQYF.

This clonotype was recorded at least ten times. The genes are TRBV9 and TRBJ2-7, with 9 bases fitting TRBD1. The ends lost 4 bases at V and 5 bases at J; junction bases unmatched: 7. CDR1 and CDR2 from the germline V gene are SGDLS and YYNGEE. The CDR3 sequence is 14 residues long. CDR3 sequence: CASSITGQGNEQYF. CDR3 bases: TGTGCCAGCAGCATAACGGGACAGGGTAACGAGCAGTACTTC.

The DNA of the CDR3 is TGTGCCAGCAGCCGAGACAGGGGCTACGAAAAGAACACCATATATTTT. This encodes CASSRDRGYEKNTIYF. The rearrangement joins TRBV7-2 to TRBJ1-3, with 8 bases fitting TRBD1. The CDR3 is 16 residues long. V was clipped by 5 bases and J by 7 bases; unmatched bases: 13. CDR1 SGHTA and CDR2 FQGNSA come from the germline V gene. Looking up the rest from reference TRBV7-2 and TRBJ1-3 gives the full variable domain: GAGVSQSPSNKVTEKGKDVELRCDPISGHTALYWYRQSLGQGLEFLIYFQGNSAPDKSGLPSDRFSAERTGGSVSTLTIQRTQQEDSAVYLCASSRDRGYEKNTIYFGEGSWLTVV.

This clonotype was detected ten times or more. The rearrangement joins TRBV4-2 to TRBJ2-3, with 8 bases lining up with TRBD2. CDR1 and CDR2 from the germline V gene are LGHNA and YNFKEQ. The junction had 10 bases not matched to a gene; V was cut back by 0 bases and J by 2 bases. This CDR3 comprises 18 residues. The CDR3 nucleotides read TGTGCCAGCAGCCAAGATCGGGGAGCGGGGGACCTCACAGATACGCAGTATTTT. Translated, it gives CASSQDRGAGDLTDTQYF.

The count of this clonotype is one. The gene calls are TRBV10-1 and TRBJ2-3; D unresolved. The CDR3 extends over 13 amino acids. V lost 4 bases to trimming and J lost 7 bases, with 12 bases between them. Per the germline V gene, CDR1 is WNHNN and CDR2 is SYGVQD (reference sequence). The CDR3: CASSVSEQNTQYF. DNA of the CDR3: TGCGCCAGCAGTGTTAGTGAGCAGAATACGCAGTATTTT.

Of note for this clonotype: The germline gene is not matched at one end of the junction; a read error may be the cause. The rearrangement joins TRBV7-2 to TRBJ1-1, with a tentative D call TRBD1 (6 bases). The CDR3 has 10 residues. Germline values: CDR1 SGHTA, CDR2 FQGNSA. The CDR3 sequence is CASSSRDIIF. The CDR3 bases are TGTGCCAGCAGCTCCCGGGACATTATCTTT.

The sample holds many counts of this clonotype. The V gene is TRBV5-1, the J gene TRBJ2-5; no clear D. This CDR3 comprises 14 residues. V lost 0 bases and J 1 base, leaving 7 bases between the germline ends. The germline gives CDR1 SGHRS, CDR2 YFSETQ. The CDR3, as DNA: TGCGCCAGCAGCTTGGTGGATGCCCAAGAGACCCAGTACTTC. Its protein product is CASSLVDAQETQYF.

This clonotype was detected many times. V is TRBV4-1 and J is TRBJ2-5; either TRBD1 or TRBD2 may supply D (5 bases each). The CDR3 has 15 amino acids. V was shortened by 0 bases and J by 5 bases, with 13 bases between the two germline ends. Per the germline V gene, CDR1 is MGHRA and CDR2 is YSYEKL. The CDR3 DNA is TGCGCCAGCAGCCAAGATAACCGGGACGAGGAGACCCAGTACTTC. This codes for CASSQDNRDEETQYF.

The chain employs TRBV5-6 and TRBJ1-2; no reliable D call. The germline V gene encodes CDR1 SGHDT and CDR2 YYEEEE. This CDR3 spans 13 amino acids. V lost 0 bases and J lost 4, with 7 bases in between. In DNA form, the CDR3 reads TGTGCCAGCAGCTTGGAGGCACGCTATGGCTACACCTTC. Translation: CASSLEARYGYTF. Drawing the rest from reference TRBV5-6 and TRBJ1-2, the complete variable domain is DAGVTQSPTHLIKTRGQQVTLRCSPKSGHDTVSWYQQALGQGPQFIFQYYEEEERQRGNFPDRFSGHQFPNYSSELNVNALLLGDSALYLCASSLEARYGYTFGSGTRLTVV.

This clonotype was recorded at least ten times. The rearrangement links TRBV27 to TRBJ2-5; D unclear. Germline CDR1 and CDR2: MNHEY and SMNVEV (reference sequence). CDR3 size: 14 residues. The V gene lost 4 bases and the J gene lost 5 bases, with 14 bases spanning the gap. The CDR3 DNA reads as TGTGCCAGCAGTTCGATAAACGCCCGGGAGACCCAGTACTTC. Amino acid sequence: CASSSINARETQYF.

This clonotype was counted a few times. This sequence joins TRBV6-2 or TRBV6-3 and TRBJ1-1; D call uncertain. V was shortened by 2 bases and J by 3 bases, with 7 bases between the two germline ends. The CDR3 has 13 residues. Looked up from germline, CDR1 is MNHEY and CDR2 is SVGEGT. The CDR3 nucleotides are TGTGCCAGCAGTTACGAGGAGGACACTGAAGCTTTCTTT. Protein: CASSYEEDTEAFF.

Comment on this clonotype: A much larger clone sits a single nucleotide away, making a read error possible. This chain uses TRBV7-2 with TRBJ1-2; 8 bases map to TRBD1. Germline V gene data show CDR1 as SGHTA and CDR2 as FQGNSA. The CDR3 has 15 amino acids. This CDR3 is CASSNRQGTNYGCTF. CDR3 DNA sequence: TGTGCCAGCAGCAACCGACAGGGGACTAACTATGGCTGCACCTTC.

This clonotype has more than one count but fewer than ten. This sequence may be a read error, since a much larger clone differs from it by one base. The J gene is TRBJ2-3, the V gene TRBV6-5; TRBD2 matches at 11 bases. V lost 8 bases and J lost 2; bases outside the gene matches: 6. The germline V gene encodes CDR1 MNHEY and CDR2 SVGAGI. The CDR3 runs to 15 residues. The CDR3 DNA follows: TGTGCCAGCGGACCTAGCGGGGGGAACACAGATACGCAGTATTTT. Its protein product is CASGPSGGNTDTQYF.

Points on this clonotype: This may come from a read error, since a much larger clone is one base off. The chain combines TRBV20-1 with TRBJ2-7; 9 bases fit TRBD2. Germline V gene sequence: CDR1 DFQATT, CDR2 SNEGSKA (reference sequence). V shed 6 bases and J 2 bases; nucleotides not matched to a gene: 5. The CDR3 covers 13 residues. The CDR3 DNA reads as TGCAGTGCCGTTAGCGGGGGCACCTACGAGCAGTACTTC. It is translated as CSAVSGGTYEQYF.

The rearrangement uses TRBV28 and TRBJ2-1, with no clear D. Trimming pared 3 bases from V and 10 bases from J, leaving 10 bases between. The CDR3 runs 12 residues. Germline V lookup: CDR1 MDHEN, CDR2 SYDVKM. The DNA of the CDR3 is TGTGCCAGCAGTTTCCCTCGGCGGGAGCAGTTCTTC. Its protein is CASSFPRREQFF.

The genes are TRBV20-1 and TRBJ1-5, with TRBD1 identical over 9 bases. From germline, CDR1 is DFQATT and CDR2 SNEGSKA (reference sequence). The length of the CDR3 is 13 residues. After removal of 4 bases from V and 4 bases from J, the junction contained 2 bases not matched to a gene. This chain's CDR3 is CSAKDRGNQPQHF. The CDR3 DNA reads TGCAGTGCTAAGGACAGGGGTAATCAGCCCCAGCATTTT.

The CDR3 DNA reads as TGCAGTGCTAGTACCGGGTGGACAGGGGACGAAAAACTGTTTTTT. Translated: CSASTGWTGDEKLFF. This chain uses TRBV20-1 with TRBJ1-4, with TRBD1 matching 9 bases. CDR3 length equals 15 residues. The trim removed 3 bases at V and 8 bases at J, leaving 10 bases unmatched. The germline V gene has CDR1 DFQATT and CDR2 SNEGSKA (reference sequence).

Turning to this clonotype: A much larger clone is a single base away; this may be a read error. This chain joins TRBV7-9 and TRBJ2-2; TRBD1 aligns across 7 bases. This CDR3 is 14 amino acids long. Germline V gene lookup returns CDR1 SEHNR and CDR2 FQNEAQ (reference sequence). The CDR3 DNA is TGTGCCAGCAGCTCGGACAGGAACGCCGGGGAGCTGTTTTTT. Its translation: CASSSDRNAGELFF.

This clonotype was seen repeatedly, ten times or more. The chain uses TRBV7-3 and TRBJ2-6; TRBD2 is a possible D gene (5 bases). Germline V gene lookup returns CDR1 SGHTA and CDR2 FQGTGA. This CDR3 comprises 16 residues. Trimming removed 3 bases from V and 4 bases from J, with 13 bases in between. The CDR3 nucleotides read TGTGCCAGCAGCTTTCCGGGGTTGGCAGGGGCCAACGTCCTGACTTTC. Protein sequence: CASSFPGLAGANVLTF. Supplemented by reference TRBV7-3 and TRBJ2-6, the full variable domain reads GAGVSQTPSNKVTEKGKYVELRCDPISGHTALYWYRQSLGQGPEFLIYFQGTGAADDSGLPNDRFFAVRPEGSVSTLKIQRTERGDSAVYLCASSFPGLAGANVLTFGAGSRLTVL.

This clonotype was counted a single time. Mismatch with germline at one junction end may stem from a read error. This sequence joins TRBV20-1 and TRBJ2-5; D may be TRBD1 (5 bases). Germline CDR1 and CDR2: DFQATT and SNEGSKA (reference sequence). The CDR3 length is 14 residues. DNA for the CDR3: TGCAGCGCTAGAGATGGGGCAGGACAAGAGACCCAGTACTTC. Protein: CSARDGAGQETQYF.

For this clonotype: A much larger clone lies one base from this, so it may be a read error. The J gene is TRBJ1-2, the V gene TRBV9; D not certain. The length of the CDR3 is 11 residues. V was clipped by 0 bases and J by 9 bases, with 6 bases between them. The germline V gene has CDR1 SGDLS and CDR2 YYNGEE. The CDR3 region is CASSVGHSYTF. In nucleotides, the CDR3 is TGTGCCAGCAGCGTAGGCCATAGCTACACCTTC. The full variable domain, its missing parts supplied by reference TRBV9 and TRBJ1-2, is DSGVTQTPKHLITATGQRVTLRCSPRSGDLSVYWYQQSLDQGLQFLIQYYNGEERAKGNILERFSAQQFPDLHSELNLSSLELGDSALYFCASSVGHSYTFGSGTRLTVV.

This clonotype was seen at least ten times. This chain's CDR3 is CASSLTKGQYGYTF. CDR3 nucleotide sequence: TGCGCCAGCAGCTTGACTAAGGGACAATACGGCTACACCTTC. J is TRBJ1-2 and V is TRBV5-1; D may be TRBD1 (6 bases). The germline CDR1 and CDR2 sequences are SGHRS and YFSETQ. This CDR3 comprises 14 residues. Trimming cost V 1 base and J 8 bases, with 15 bases left between them.

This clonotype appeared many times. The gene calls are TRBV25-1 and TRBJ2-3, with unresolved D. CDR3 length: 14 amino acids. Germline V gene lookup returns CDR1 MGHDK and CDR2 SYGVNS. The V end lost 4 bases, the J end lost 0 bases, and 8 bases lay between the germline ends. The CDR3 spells CASSALLSTDTQYF. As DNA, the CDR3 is TGTGCCAGCAGTGCCCTTTTAAGCACAGATACGCAGTATTTT.

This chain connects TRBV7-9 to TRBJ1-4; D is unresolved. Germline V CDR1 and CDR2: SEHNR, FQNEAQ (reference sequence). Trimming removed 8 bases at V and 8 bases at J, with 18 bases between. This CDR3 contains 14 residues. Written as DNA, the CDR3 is TGTGCCAGCGCACCAGTGTGGGATGAGGAAAAACTGTTTTTT. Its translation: CASAPVWDEEKLFF.